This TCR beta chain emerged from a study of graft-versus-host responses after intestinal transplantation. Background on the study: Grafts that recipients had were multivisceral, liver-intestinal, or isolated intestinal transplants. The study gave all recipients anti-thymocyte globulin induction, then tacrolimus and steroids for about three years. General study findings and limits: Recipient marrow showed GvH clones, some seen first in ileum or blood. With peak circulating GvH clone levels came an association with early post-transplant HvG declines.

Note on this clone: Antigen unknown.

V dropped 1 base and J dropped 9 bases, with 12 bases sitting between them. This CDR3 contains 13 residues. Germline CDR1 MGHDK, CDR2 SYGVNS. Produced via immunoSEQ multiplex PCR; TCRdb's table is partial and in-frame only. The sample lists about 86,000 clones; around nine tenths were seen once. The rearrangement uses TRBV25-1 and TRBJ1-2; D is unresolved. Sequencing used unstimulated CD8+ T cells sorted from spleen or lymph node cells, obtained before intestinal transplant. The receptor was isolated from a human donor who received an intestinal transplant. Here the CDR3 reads CASSESTLQSYTF. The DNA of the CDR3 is TGTGCCAGCAGTGAATCGACATTACAAAGCTACACCTTC.